The clone carrying this T cell receptor (beta chain) was seen only a few times. The antigen is unknown. A single record per CDR3 protein comes from TCRdb applying MiXCR to the reads. Among about 830,000 distinct CDR3 sequences listed, approximately 29% were seen once. This sample is drawn from a study of T cell repertoires in cytomegalovirus infection. Across the whole study: As its CMV epitopes, the study selected recently identified HLA-C-restricted and well-studied HLA-B-restricted targets. Public TCR beta signatures provided an indication of both CMV infection and a matching HLA type.

Whole-study findings and limits: HLA-C-restricted CMV clonotypes gave the most frequent clonotype in two of eight donors.

The germline V gene encodes CDR1 LNHDA and CDR2 SQIVND (reference sequence). The CDR3 is made up of 11 amino acids. Trimming took 6 bases from V and 3 from J, leaving 5 bases between them. The chain combines TRBV19 with TRBJ1-2; D is uncertain. Sequenced here: cultured CD8+ T cells from PBMCs, sampled from culture after CMV antigen stimulation. The TCR sequence derives from a human donor in good health (CMV status not recorded). Some clones in this sample may be carry-over from other donors' samples. CDR3 region: CASRVYYGYTF. The CDR3 bases are TGTGCCAGTAGGGTGTACTATGGCTACACCTTC. Looking up the rest from reference TRBV19 and TRBJ1-2 gives the full variable domain: DGGITQSPKYLFRKEGQNVTLSCEQNLNHDAMYWYRQDPGQGLRLIYYSQIVNDFQKGDIAEGYSVSREKKESFPLTVTSAQKNPTAFYLCASRVYYGYTFGSGTRLTVV.